The entry below gives a single T cell receptor (beta chain) sequence along with its context. The target antigen is unknown. The V and J ends lost 8 bases and 6 bases, in that order; junction bases with no gene match: 6. The CDR3 runs 13 residues. CDR1 is MNHEY and CDR2 is SVGAGI in the germline V gene. The entry originates in a study of OX40 agonist ivuxolimab in advanced cancers. Findings and caveats of the study: Clonal expansion from baseline to week 6 occurred in both CD4+ and CD8+ T cells. Specificity for antigen went undetermined in the expanded peripheral T cells.

Here immunoSEQ multiplex PCR was the method, and the copy in TCRdb shows in-frame clones only, minus some. The repertoire consists of 90,000 to 120,000 clones, with more than 85% occurring once and the leading ten covering approximately 0.63%. Sequenced material: CD4+ or CD8+ T cells sorted from blood, taken in a trial of the OX40 agonist ivuxolimab. The receptor was isolated from an adult with an advanced solid tumor such as melanoma, head and neck, liver or kidney cancer. V usage is TRBV6-5 and J usage is TRBJ1-2; 10 bases align to TRBD1. CDR3 nucleotide sequence: TGTGCCAGCTCGGACAGGGGGAGTGATGGCTACACCTTC. Translated: CASSDRGSDGYTF.